This is a list of T cell receptor beta chains from one sample in a study of OX40 agonist ivuxolimab in advanced cancers. The table came from immunoSEQ multiplex PCR; TCRdb's copy has only in-frame clones and leaves some out. The table shows almost 70,000 clones, with 80% to 90% occurring only once. The source material was CD4+ or CD8+ T cells sorted from blood, sampled in a trial of the OX40 agonist ivuxolimab. These receptors all come from an adult with an advanced solid tumor such as melanoma, head and neck, liver or kidney cancer. CDR3s include the opening cysteine and the closing phenylalanine or tryptophan. Each record gives: clone size, D gene, V gene, J gene, CDR3 length, CDR3 protein, CDR3 DNA. D genes are given only for firm matches. Size values are once, few and many counts, or a class for expanded clones, and some rows have none.

clone_size: .
d_call: .
v_call: TRBV25-1
j_call: TRBJ2-1
cdr3_length: 14
cdr3_aa: CATSLVHSYNEQFF
cdr3_nt: TGTGCCACCTCACTAGTCCACTCCTACAATGAGCAGTTCTTC

clone_size: .
d_call: .
v_call: TRBV28
j_call: TRBJ1-5
cdr3_length: 16
cdr3_aa: CASRVSLGFSNQPQHF
cdr3_nt: TGTGCCAGCAGAGTCTCTTTAGGGTTTAGCAATCAGCCCCAGCATTTT

clone_size: .
d_call: .
v_call: TRBV28
j_call: TRBJ2-2
cdr3_length: 15
cdr3_aa: CATFESGRHTGELFF
cdr3_nt: TGTGCCACCTTTGAATCTGGACGGCACACCGGGGAGCTGTTTTTT

clone_size: .
d_call: TRBD2
v_call: TRBV5-1
j_call: TRBJ2-2
cdr3_length: 16
cdr3_aa: CASSLLAGGNTGELFF
cdr3_nt: TGCGCCAGCAGCTTACTAGCGGGAGGGAACACCGGGGAGCTGTTTTTT

clone_size: .
d_call: TRBD1
v_call: TRBV27
j_call: TRBJ1-4
cdr3_length: 14
cdr3_aa: CASSLQGANEKLFF
cdr3_nt: TGTGCCAGCAGTTTACAGGGGGCTAATGAAAAACTGTTTTTT

clone_size: .
d_call: .
v_call: TRBV30
j_call: TRBJ2-1
cdr3_length: 14
cdr3_aa: CAWSKVLTSGEQFF
cdr3_nt: TGTGCCTGGAGTAAGGTCCTCACGTCCGGTGAGCAGTTCTTC

clone_size: .
d_call: .
v_call: TRBV19
j_call: TRBJ2-1
cdr3_length: 14
cdr3_aa: CASSEGGNLGSQFF
cdr3_nt: TGTGCCAGTAGTGAAGGGGGTAATCTAGGTTCGCAGTTCTTC

clone_size: .
d_call: .
v_call: TRBV11-3
j_call: TRBJ2-2
cdr3_length: 15
cdr3_aa: CASSLGAVPTGELFF
cdr3_nt: TGTGCCAGCAGCTTAGGAGCGGTACCCACCGGGGAGCTGTTTTTT

clone_size: .
d_call: .
v_call: TRBV7-9
j_call: TRBJ2-5
cdr3_length: 13
cdr3_aa: CASSRSAQETQYF
cdr3_nt: TGTGCCAGCAGCCGGTCCGCCCAAGAGACCCAGTACTTC

clone_size: .
d_call: TRBD1
v_call: TRBV5-1
j_call: TRBJ1-1
cdr3_length: 15
cdr3_aa: CASVDRGQSNSEAFF
cdr3_nt: TGCGCCAGCGTAGATAGGGGACAGAGTAATTCCGAAGCTTTCTTT

clone_size: .
d_call: .
v_call: TRBV21-1
j_call: TRBJ2-3
cdr3_length: 16
cdr3_aa: CASSKGGEREKDTQYF
cdr3_nt: TGTGCCAGCAGCAAAGGTGGGGAGCGGGAAAAAGATACGCAGTATTTT

clone_size: .
d_call: .
v_call: TRBV19
j_call: TRBJ2-4
cdr3_length: 15
cdr3_aa: CASSINDAQENIQYF
cdr3_nt: TGTGCCAGTAGTATAAACGACGCCCAGGAAAACATTCAGTACTTC

clone_size: .
d_call: .
v_call: TRBV11-2
j_call: TRBJ2-5
cdr3_length: 11
cdr3_aa: CASREGETQYF
cdr3_nt: TGTGCCAGCAGGGAAGGCGAGACCCAGTACTTC

clone_size: .
d_call: .
v_call: TRBV2
j_call: TRBJ2-7
cdr3_length: 15
cdr3_aa: CASSEEETRSYEQYF
cdr3_nt: TGTGCCAGCAGTGAAGAGGAGACCAGATCCTACGAGCAGTACTTC

clone_size: .
d_call: TRBD1
v_call: TRBV27
j_call: TRBJ2-7
cdr3_length: 14
cdr3_aa: CASSLRDRAYEQYF
cdr3_nt: TGTGCCAGCAGTTTAAGGGACAGGGCCTACGAGCAGTACTTC

clone_size: .
d_call: TRBD2
v_call: TRBV7-3
j_call: TRBJ2-1
cdr3_length: 13
cdr3_aa: CASRTSGYNEQFF
cdr3_nt: TGTGCCAGCAGGACTAGCGGTTACAATGAGCAGTTCTTC

clone_size: .
d_call: TRBD1
v_call: TRBV28
j_call: TRBJ2-4
cdr3_length: 14
cdr3_aa: CASSPTDRGDIQYF
cdr3_nt: TGTGCCAGCAGCCCTACCGACAGGGGGGACATTCAGTACTTC

clone_size: .
d_call: .
v_call: TRBV7-3
j_call: TRBJ2-3
cdr3_length: 14
cdr3_aa: CASSLFSSTDTQYF
cdr3_nt: TGTGCCAGCAGCTTATTTTCAAGCACAGATACGCAGTATTTT

clone_size: once
d_call: TRBD1
v_call: TRBV9
j_call: TRBJ1-3
cdr3_length: 15
cdr3_aa: CASSVLTGVGNTIYF
cdr3_nt: TGTGCCAGCAGCGTTCTTACAGGGGTCGGAAACACCATATATTTT

clone_size: once
d_call: TRBD1
v_call: TRBV11-3
j_call: TRBJ2-1
cdr3_length: 14
cdr3_aa: CASSSRQGYDEQFF
cdr3_nt: TGTGCCAGCAGCTCCAGACAGGGGTACGATGAGCAGTTCTTC

clone_size: few
d_call: .
v_call: TRBV7-9
j_call: TRBJ2-1
cdr3_length: 12
cdr3_aa: CASSSAAKWQFF
cdr3_nt: TGTGCCAGCAGCTCCGCAGCTAAGTGGCAGTTCTTC

clone_size: few
d_call: .
v_call: TRBV15
j_call: TRBJ1-5
cdr3_length: 15
cdr3_aa: CATSREHNGDQPQHF
cdr3_nt: TGTGCCACCAGCAGAGAGCACAACGGGGATCAGCCCCAGCATTTT

clone_size: .
d_call: .
v_call: TRBV30
j_call: TRBJ1-1
cdr3_length: 13
cdr3_aa: CAWSDSLNTEAFF
cdr3_nt: TGTGCCTGGAGCGACTCCTTGAACACTGAAGCTTTCTTT

clone_size: .
d_call: TRBD2
v_call: TRBV9
j_call: TRBJ2-7
cdr3_length: 13
cdr3_aa: CASSRTSSYEQYF
cdr3_nt: TGTGCCAGCAGTAGGACTAGCTCCTACGAGCAGTACTTC

clone_size: .
d_call: .
v_call: TRBV2
j_call: TRBJ2-1
cdr3_length: 13
cdr3_aa: CASKETGDNEQFF
cdr3_nt: TGTGCCAGCAAGGAGACAGGTGACAATGAGCAGTTCTTC

clone_size: .
d_call: .
v_call: TRBV13
j_call: TRBJ2-5
cdr3_length: 14
cdr3_aa: CASSLGALKETQYF
cdr3_nt: TGTGCCAGCAGCTTAGGAGCTCTGAAGGAGACCCAGTACTTC

clone_size: .
d_call: TRBD1
v_call: TRBV6-6
j_call: TRBJ2-7
cdr3_length: 14
cdr3_aa: CASSKQGARYEQYF
cdr3_nt: TGTGCCAGCAGTAAACAGGGGGCTAGATACGAGCAGTACTTC

clone_size: .
d_call: TRBD1
v_call: TRBV6-5
j_call: TRBJ1-2
cdr3_length: 16
cdr3_aa: CASSYPGTGGPDGYTF
cdr3_nt: TGTGCCAGCAGTTACCCCGGGACAGGGGGCCCGGATGGCTACACCTTC

clone_size: .
d_call: .
v_call: TRBV21-1
j_call: TRBJ2-4
cdr3_length: 18
cdr3_aa: CASSTHNPSGRGKNIQYF
cdr3_nt: TGTGCCAGCAGCACCCACAATCCTAGCGGAAGAGGCAAAAACATTCAGTACTTC

clone_size: once
d_call: TRBD1
v_call: TRBV5-1
j_call: TRBJ2-5
cdr3_length: 15
cdr3_aa: CASSRTGSVGETQYF
cdr3_nt: TGCGCCAGCAGCCGGACAGGGTCTGTAGGAGAGACCCAGTACTTC

clone_size: .
d_call: .
v_call: TRBV7-8
j_call: TRBJ1-1
cdr3_length: 12
cdr3_aa: CASSLGAGAAFF
cdr3_nt: TGTGCCAGCAGCTTAGGGGCAGGGGCAGCTTTCTTT

clone_size: .
d_call: TRBD2
v_call: TRBV5-4
j_call: TRBJ2-7
cdr3_length: 16
cdr3_aa: CASSAGLAGASYEQYF
cdr3_nt: TGTGCCAGCAGCGCCGGACTAGCGGGAGCATCCTACGAGCAGTACTTC

clone_size: .
d_call: TRBD2
v_call: TRBV14
j_call: TRBJ2-1
cdr3_length: 15
cdr3_aa: CASSQPSGRANEQFF
cdr3_nt: TGTGCCAGCAGCCAACCTAGCGGGAGGGCCAATGAGCAGTTCTTC

clone_size: .
d_call: .
v_call: TRBV18
j_call: TRBJ1-2
cdr3_length: 13
cdr3_aa: CASSPSGTYGYTF
cdr3_nt: TGTGCCAGCTCACCGTCAGGGACCTATGGCTACACCTTC

clone_size: few
d_call: .
v_call: TRBV6-5
j_call: TRBJ1-2
cdr3_length: 15
cdr3_aa: CASSQASGQPYGYTF
cdr3_nt: TGTGCCAGCAGTCAGGCGAGCGGACAGCCCTATGGCTACACCTTC

clone_size: .
d_call: .
v_call: TRBV15
j_call: TRBJ1-2
cdr3_length: 14
cdr3_aa: CATSRVWDSHGYTF
cdr3_nt: TGTGCCACCAGCAGAGTTTGGGACTCTCATGGCTACACCTTC

clone_size: .
d_call: .
v_call: TRBV28
j_call: TRBJ1-4
cdr3_length: 11
cdr3_aa: CASGNNEKLFF
cdr3_nt: TGTGCCAGCGGAAACAATGAAAAACTGTTTTTT

clone_size: .
d_call: TRBD1
v_call: TRBV7-2
j_call: TRBJ2-3
cdr3_length: 13
cdr3_aa: CASSPPGTDRQYF
cdr3_nt: TGTGCCAGCAGCCCTCCGGGGACAGATCGGCAGTATTTT

clone_size: .
d_call: .
v_call: TRBV5-4
j_call: TRBJ1-2
cdr3_length: 15
cdr3_aa: CASSPDSLANYGYTF
cdr3_nt: TGTGCCAGCAGCCCGGACTCTCTAGCTAACTATGGCTACACCTTC

clone_size: .
d_call: TRBD1
v_call: TRBV28
j_call: TRBJ2-7
cdr3_length: 16
cdr3_aa: CASSLMGQPLTYEQYF
cdr3_nt: TGTGCCAGCAGTTTAATGGGACAGCCACTAACCTACGAGCAGTACTTC

clone_size: .
d_call: .
v_call: TRBV5-1
j_call: TRBJ1-4
cdr3_length: 14
cdr3_aa: CASSLGGELWGLFF
cdr3_nt: TGCGCCAGCAGCTTGGGCGGGGAACTTTGGGGACTGTTTTTT

clone_size: .
d_call: .
v_call: TRBV7-9
j_call: TRBJ1-2
cdr3_length: 15
cdr3_aa: CASSLESPTNYGYTF
cdr3_nt: TGTGCCAGCAGCTTGGAGAGCCCCACTAACTATGGCTACACCTTC

clone_size: few
d_call: TRBD2
v_call: TRBV11-3
j_call: TRBJ2-3
cdr3_length: 17
cdr3_aa: CASRTGLAGISTDTQYF
cdr3_nt: TGTGCCAGCAGAACCGGACTAGCGGGTATTAGCACAGATACGCAGTATTTT

clone_size: .
d_call: .
v_call: TRBV7-9
j_call: TRBJ2-7
cdr3_length: 13
cdr3_aa: CASSLSEPTEQYF
cdr3_nt: TGTGCCAGCAGCTTAAGCGAACCAACGGAGCAGTACTTC

clone_size: .
d_call: .
v_call: TRBV4-3
j_call: TRBJ2-3
cdr3_length: 15
cdr3_aa: CASSPEVGIPDTQYF
cdr3_nt: TGCGCCAGCAGCCCCGAGGTGGGAATCCCAGATACGCAGTATTTT

clone_size: .
d_call: .
v_call: TRBV27
j_call: TRBJ2-3
cdr3_length: 17
cdr3_aa: CASSLSWDSAISFTQYF
cdr3_nt: TGTGCCAGCAGTTTATCATGGGACTCGGCGATATCGTTTACGCAGTATTTT

clone_size: .
d_call: TRBD2
v_call: TRBV28
j_call: TRBJ2-1
cdr3_length: 16
cdr3_aa: CASSLGASGSYNEQFF
cdr3_nt: TGTGCCAGCAGTTTAGGGGCTAGCGGGAGTTATAATGAGCAGTTCTTC

clone_size: once
d_call: .
v_call: TRBV27
j_call: TRBJ2-1
cdr3_length: 16
cdr3_aa: CASSATGFGLYNEQFF
cdr3_nt: TGTGCCAGCTCGGCCACGGGTTTCGGCCTCTACAATGAGCAGTTCTTC

clone_size: .
d_call: .
v_call: TRBV7-2
j_call: TRBJ2-1
cdr3_length: 13
cdr3_aa: CASTQQGSNEQFF
cdr3_nt: TGTGCCAGCACCCAACAGGGATCCAATGAGCAGTTCTTC

clone_size: once
d_call: .
v_call: TRBV10-3
j_call: TRBJ1-1
cdr3_length: 13
cdr3_aa: CAISEGAGTEAFF
cdr3_nt: TGTGCCATCAGTGAGGGGGCTGGCACTGAAGCTTTCTTT

clone_size: .
d_call: .
v_call: TRBV14
j_call: TRBJ2-3
cdr3_length: 14
cdr3_aa: CASSRGGMADTQYF
cdr3_nt: TGTGCCAGCAGCCGGGGAGGTATGGCAGATACGCAGTATTTT

clone_size: .
d_call: .
v_call: TRBV11-2
j_call: TRBJ2-7
cdr3_length: 12
cdr3_aa: CASSLDGSKQYF
cdr3_nt: TGTGCCAGCAGCTTAGATGGAAGTAAGCAGTACTTC

clone_size: few
d_call: TRBD1
v_call: TRBV6-5
j_call: TRBJ1-4
cdr3_length: 15
cdr3_aa: CASTLGRGREGKLFF
cdr3_nt: TGTGCCAGCACCCTAGGGAGGGGGCGTGAGGGAAAACTGTTTTTT

clone_size: few
d_call: TRBD1
v_call: TRBV19
j_call: TRBJ1-2
cdr3_length: 13
cdr3_aa: CASSVNRGVGYTF
cdr3_nt: TGTGCCAGTAGTGTGAACAGGGGTGTTGGCTACACCTTC

clone_size: once
d_call: .
v_call: TRBV18
j_call: TRBJ2-7
cdr3_length: 15
cdr3_aa: CASSSTGGTGYEQYF
cdr3_nt: TGTGCCAGCTCATCAACTGGGGGGACGGGCTACGAGCAGTACTTC

clone_size: .
d_call: .
v_call: TRBV29-1
j_call: TRBJ1-2
cdr3_length: 16
cdr3_aa: CSVTPGWGMGPIGYTF
cdr3_nt: TGCAGCGTTACCCCGGGGTGGGGGATGGGCCCCATTGGCTACACCTTC

clone_size: .
d_call: .
v_call: TRBV29-1
j_call: TRBJ2-3
cdr3_length: 16
cdr3_aa: CSVEKGGLASTDTQYF
cdr3_nt: TGCAGCGTTGAAAAGGGGGGTCTAGCTAGCACAGATACGCAGTATTTT

clone_size: .
d_call: .
v_call: TRBV30
j_call: TRBJ1-2
cdr3_length: 14
cdr3_aa: CAWRAGAANYGYTF
cdr3_nt: TGTGCCTGGAGAGCGGGCGCAGCTAACTATGGCTACACCTTC

clone_size: .
d_call: TRBD1
v_call: TRBV5-1
j_call: TRBJ1-1
cdr3_length: 13
cdr3_aa: CASSYRGSTEAFF
cdr3_nt: TGCGCCAGCAGCTACAGGGGTAGCACTGAAGCTTTCTTT

clone_size: .
d_call: .
v_call: TRBV6-5
j_call: TRBJ1-3
cdr3_length: 14
cdr3_aa: CASSYSIQGDAIYF
cdr3_nt: TGTGCCAGCAGTTACTCTATACAGGGCGACGCCATATATTTT